The 24 T cell receptor beta chains below were found in one sample sequenced in a study of cytotoxic CD8 clonotypes in ibrutinib-treated CLL. Some clones are missing from TCRdb's copy, which holds only in-frame ones; the method was immunoSEQ multiplex PCR. The sample yields hundreds of thousands of clones, under 80% seen once. The sequenced sample was PBMCs, obtained after 24 months of ibrutinib treatment. The receptors stem from a human donor with chronic lymphocytic leukemia.

This clone was observed a single time. The chain combines TRBV29-1 with TRBJ1-2; TRBD1 is a possible D gene (6 bases). CDR1 and CDR2 from the germline V gene are SQVTM and ANQGSEA. V gave up 6 bases and J gave up 6 bases, with 8 bases separating them. The CDR3 runs 10 residues. CDR3 in amino acids: CSVRTDGYTF. CDR3 coding DNA: TGCAGCGTGCGGACAGATGGCTACACCTTC.

The V and J genes are TRBV14 and TRBJ1-2; D unresolved. CDR3 length: 15 residues. Looked up from germline, CDR1 is SGHDN and CDR2 is FVKESK. V was clipped by 0 bases and J by 4 bases, with 12 bases between them. The DNA for the CDR3 is TGTGCCAGCAGCCAAGACCCCGGTAGGGTCTATGGCTACACCTTC. Amino acid sequence: CASSQDPGRVYGYTF.

The V and J genes are TRBV7-2 and TRBJ1-1, with TRBD1 as a possible D gene (6 bases). V lost 3 bases and J 3 bases, leaving 11 bases between the germline ends. This CDR3 has 14 amino acids. The germline V gene has CDR1 SGHTA and CDR2 FQGNSA. DNA of the CDR3: TGTGCCAGCAGCTTCCGGGGGGCTTACACTGAAGCTTTCTTT. Translating it yields CASSFRGAYTEAFF.

The chain recombines TRBV28 with TRBJ2-1; D is uncertain. V was pared by 6 bases and J by 8 bases, with 14 bases between. Germline-derived CDR1 and CDR2 are MDHEN and SYDVKM. The CDR3 is 13 residues long. CDR3 loop: CASSSVAVDEQFF. CDR3 sequence (DNA): TGTGCCAGCAGCTCCGTGGCAGTGGATGAGCAGTTCTTC.

The V call is TRBV6-5, the J call TRBJ1-5; a possible D gene is TRBD1 (5 bases). The CDR3 runs 15 residues. V lost 6 bases to trimming and J lost 2 bases, with 14 bases between them. Germline V lookup: CDR1 MNHEY, CDR2 SVGAGI. CDR3 in DNA: TGTGCCAGCAGGGGAGGGGCGCTAGGCAATCAGCCCCAGCATTTT. This codes for CASRGGALGNQPQHF.

This clone has only a few counts. CDR3 coding DNA: TGTGCCAGCAGCCCTACCGGGTGGGCCTACGAGCAGTACTTC. This translates into CASSPTGWAYEQYF. The rearrangement links TRBV4-2 to TRBJ2-7; D gene uncertain. The germline V gene encodes CDR1 LGHNA and CDR2 YNFKEQ. The V gene lost 4 bases and the J gene lost 2 bases, with 12 bases spanning the gap. The CDR3 loop spans 14 amino acids.

The CDR3 DNA reads TGTGCCAGTAGTGCCCCTGGACAGCTTATTAGCACAGATACGCAGTATTTT. This codes for CASSAPGQLISTDTQYF. The chain recombines TRBV19 with TRBJ2-3; perhaps TRBD1 as D (6 bases). V shed 5 bases and J shed 0 bases, with 18 bases lying between them. The CDR3 is 17 amino acids. CDR1 is LNHDA and CDR2 is SQIVND in the germline V gene (reference sequence).

The chain carries TRBV4-2 and TRBJ2-7; D gene unclear. Germline V gives CDR1 LGHNA, CDR2 YNFKEQ. CDR3 length equals 14 residues. Trimming took off 0 bases at V and 3 bases at J, with 9 bases between the two ends. The CDR3 here is CASSQERKFYEQYF. CDR3 nucleotide sequence: TGTGCCAGCAGCCAAGAGCGAAAATTCTACGAGCAGTACTTC.

This clone appeared a few times. The chain links TRBV27 to TRBJ1-2; 9 bases fit TRBD1. Germline CDR1 and CDR2: MNHEY and SMNVEV (reference sequence). The CDR3 sequence is 13 residues long. After removal of 7 bases from V and 8 bases from J, the junction contained 8 bases not matched to a gene. The CDR3 protein is CASTGQGLRGYTF. The CDR3 bases are TGTGCCAGCACTGGACAGGGGTTGAGGGGCTACACCTTC.

This clone has a handful of counts. The chain joins TRBV7-9 to TRBJ1-3; D call uncertain. The CDR3 contains 11 residues. Trimming removed 9 bases at V and 6 bases at J, with 9 bases between. Germline CDR1 SEHNR, CDR2 FQNEAQ (reference sequence). The CDR3 nucleotides read TGTGCCAGAGGGTTGGCAAACACCATATATTTT. Protein: CARGLANTIYF.

The chain recombines TRBV5-6 with TRBJ2-7; D unclear. Trimming stripped 7 bases from V and 2 bases from J, with 16 bases between. CDR1 SGHDT and CDR2 YYEEEE come from the germline V gene. The CDR3 is made up of 14 amino acids. The CDR3 DNA reads TGTGCCAGCTCTCCCCAGAACAGCCCCTACGAGCAGTACTTC. The encoded protein is CASSPQNSPYEQYF. Full variable domain (missing parts from reference TRBV5-6 and TRBJ2-7): DAGVTQSPTHLIKTRGQQVTLRCSPKSGHDTVSWYQQALGQGPQFIFQYYEEEERQRGNFPDRFSGHQFPNYSSELNVNALLLGDSALYLCASSPQNSPYEQYFGPGTRLTVT.

The chain recombines TRBV18 with TRBJ2-6; D not certain. The CDR3 has 12 amino acids. In germline, CDR1 is KGHSH, CDR2 LQKENI. V lost 3 bases and J lost 3, with 0 bases in between. The CDR3 reads CASSPGANVLTF. The CDR3 DNA reads as TGTGCCAGCTCACCTGGGGCCAACGTCCTGACTTTC.

The sample holds a few counts of this clone. The genes are TRBV12-5 and TRBJ2-1; D gene uncertain. This CDR3 is 13 amino acids long. CDR1 and CDR2 (germline): LGHNT, FRNRAP. Trimming pared 1 base from V and 10 bases from J, leaving 11 bases between. The CDR3 is CASGLGPQAEQFF. The DNA for the CDR3 is TGTGCTAGTGGTTTGGGTCCCCAGGCAGAGCAGTTCTTC.

The chain couples TRBV18 to TRBJ2-1; 13 bases match TRBD2. J lost 7 bases, V lost 4 bases, and 10 bases had no gene match. Looked up from germline, CDR1 is KGHSH and CDR2 is LQKENI. The CDR3 consists of 17 residues. Here the CDR3 reads CASSLKRGLAGANEQFF. The CDR3 DNA follows: TGTGCCAGCTCACTCAAGAGAGGACTAGCGGGAGCGAATGAGCAGTTCTTC.

This clone has just one count. The genes are TRBV7-3 and TRBJ2-1; a possible D gene is TRBD2 (6 bases). V was clipped by 2 bases and J by 5 bases, with 10 bases between them. Germline CDR1 SGHTA, CDR2 FQGTGA. The CDR3 totals 14 residues. This CDR3 reads CASSLAGPHNEQFF. CDR3 nucleotides: TGTGCCAGCAGCTTAGCGGGGCCCCACAATGAGCAGTTCTTC.

The V gene is TRBV27, the J gene TRBJ2-7; tentative D call: TRBD2 (7 bases). Trimming left V 5 bases short and J 7 bases short, with 21 bases between. CDR3 size: 15 residues. Looked up from germline, CDR1 is MNHEY and CDR2 is SMNVEV (reference sequence). CDR3 in DNA: TGTGCCAGCAGTAGATACGCTGGGGGGGCGGGAGAGCAGTACTTC. It translates to CASSRYAGGAGEQYF.

This clone was counted once. The rearrangement joins TRBV6-5 to TRBJ2-1; the D call may be TRBD1 or TRBD2 (5 bases each). V was trimmed by 4 bases and J by 7 bases, leaving 17 bases between them. Germline lookup yields CDR1 MNHEY and CDR2 SVGAGI. The CDR3 is 15 residues long. The CDR3, as DNA: TGTGCCAGCAGTTCAACCTGGGACCGTACGAATGAGCAGTTCTTC. This sequence encodes CASSSTWDRTNEQFF.

This sequence joins TRBV7-2 and TRBJ2-5, with 7 positions matching TRBD2. The CDR3 consists of 15 residues. V lost 1 base and J lost 2; bases outside the gene matches: 4. CDR1 and CDR2 (germline): SGHTA, FQGNSA. CDR3 in amino acids: CASSLVSGPQETQYF. DNA for the CDR3: TGTGCCAGCAGCTTAGTTAGCGGGCCTCAAGAGACCCAGTACTTC.

The CDR3 loop is CASTRDTENIQYF. The DNA of the CDR3 is TGTGCCAGCACCCGGGACACTGAAAACATTCAGTACTTC. The rearrangement links TRBV5-4 to TRBJ2-4; the D gene is possibly TRBD1 (6 bases). The CDR3 length is 13 residues. V was pared by 6 bases and J by 5 bases, with 12 bases between. Germline V gene sequence: CDR1 SGHNT, CDR2 YYREEE (reference sequence).

The V call is TRBV15, the J call TRBJ1-5; 10 positions match TRBD1. The CDR3 is made up of 16 amino acids. Trimming removed 3 bases from V and 5 bases from J; junction bases left unmatched: 7. Germline lookup yields CDR1 LNHNV and CDR2 YYDKDF (reference sequence). The CDR3 DNA sequence: TGTGCCACCAGCAGTCCAGACAGGGGGCGCGATCAGCCCCAGCATTTT. Amino acids: CATSSPDRGRDQPQHF.

This chain links TRBV7-8 with TRBJ2-1, with D possibly being TRBD2 (9 bases). The ends were cut back, 5 bases at V and 6 bases at J, with 17 bases in the middle. Germline V lookup: CDR1 SGHVS, CDR2 FQNEAQ. CDR3 length: 15 amino acids. CDR3 DNA: TGTGCCAGCAGCCAGGGGGCGGGAGGGGGCAATGAGCAGTTCTTC. As protein: CASSQGAGGGNEQFF.

This clone came up a few times. The chain joins TRBV27 to TRBJ2-7; perhaps TRBD1 as D (6 bases). Trimming stripped 1 base from V and 5 bases from J, with 21 bases between. Germline assignment: CDR1 MNHEY and CDR2 SMNVEV (reference sequence). This CDR3 has 17 amino acids. CDR3 in amino acids: CASSLFVSAQGLHEQYF. CDR3 nucleotide sequence: TGTGCCAGCAGTTTATTCGTTTCGGCACAGGGTCTACACGAGCAGTACTTC.

The V and J genes are TRBV11-2 and TRBJ1-4; D is ambiguous. The CDR3 covers 17 residues. Germline values: CDR1 SGHAT, CDR2 FQNNGV. The ends were cut back, 4 bases at V and 6 bases at J, with 21 bases in the middle. In DNA, the CDR3 is TGTGCCAGCAGCTATAGAGGGATGAGGGTTGGGCATGAAAAACTGTTTTTT. This sequence encodes CASSYRGMRVGHEKLFF.

The CDR3 DNA reads TGCAGCGTTGAGTTCGGGAGCTCCTACGAGCAGTACTTC. Encoded protein: CSVEFGSSYEQYF. The chain links TRBV29-1 to TRBJ2-7; D may be TRBD2 (6 bases). CDR1 SQVTM and CDR2 ANQGSEA come from the germline V gene. This CDR3 is 13 amino acids long. The V gene lost 3 bases and the J gene lost 0 bases, with 9 bases spanning the gap.